These T cell receptor beta chains were read from a single sample in a study of T cell responses to AZD1222 COVID-19 vaccine. Method: immunoSEQ multiplex PCR; TCRdb's copy keeps in-frame clones and lacks some. Of some 140,000 clones listed, around 93% are singletons. The input for sequencing was peripheral blood, taken on day 0 of AZD1222 vaccination. All receptors come from an adult in good health. Both conserved end residues are part of each CDR3. D genes are given only for firm matches. A clone size is listed for some rows: how often the clone was seen (once, few, many), or a class if it is expanded.

D gene: -
clone size: -
J gene: TRBJ1-4
V gene: TRBV2
CDR3 DNA: TGTGCCAGCGGGTCCAGGGATGAAAAACTGTTTTTT
CDR3 protein: CASGSRDEKLFF

D gene: TRBD2
clone size: -
J gene: TRBJ2-7
V gene: TRBV28
CDR3 DNA: TGTGCCAGCAGTTCCGCCCCGACTAGCGGGCGATCTTACGAGCAGTACTTC
CDR3 protein: CASSSAPTSGRSYEQYF

D gene: -
clone size: -
J gene: TRBJ2-7
V gene: TRBV18
CDR3 DNA: TGTGCCAGCTCACCGGGTCAGAGGGGCCACGAGCAGTACTTC
CDR3 protein: CASSPGQRGHEQYF

D gene: TRBD1
clone size: -
J gene: TRBJ2-6
V gene: TRBV24-1
CDR3 DNA: TGTGCCACCAGTGAAGGTGGGACAGGGGCCCCCGTCCTGACTTTC
CDR3 protein: CATSEGGTGAPVLTF

D gene: -
clone size: once
J gene: TRBJ1-1
V gene: TRBV10-3
CDR3 DNA: TGTGCCATCAGTGACCATCCGGGTCCTGCCATTAACACTGAAGCTTTCTTT
CDR3 protein: CAISDHPGPAINTEAFF

D gene: -
clone size: -
J gene: TRBJ1-2
V gene: TRBV28
CDR3 DNA: TGTGCCAGCAGGGGGGGCGATTTTCAACGATACTATGGCTACACCTTC
CDR3 protein: CASRGGDFQRYYGYTF

D gene: TRBD1
clone size: -
J gene: TRBJ1-6
V gene: TRBV9
CDR3 DNA: TGTGCCAGCAGCGACCGGGACAGGAGAAATTCACCCCTCCACTTT
CDR3 protein: CASSDRDRRNSPLHF

D gene: -
clone size: -
J gene: TRBJ1-1
V gene: TRBV12-5
CDR3 DNA: TGTGCTAGTGGTTTGGTAGACACTGAAGCTTTCTTT
CDR3 protein: CASGLVDTEAFF

D gene: TRBD2
clone size: -
J gene: TRBJ2-1
V gene: TRBV7-6
CDR3 DNA: TGTGCCAGCAGCGGAAGAGCGGGGAGCTCCTACAATGAGCAGTTCTTC
CDR3 protein: CASSGRAGSSYNEQFF

D gene: -
clone size: once
J gene: TRBJ1-2
V gene: TRBV7-9
CDR3 DNA: TGTGCCAGCAGCTATGGGGGCAACTATGGCTACACCTTC
CDR3 protein: CASSYGGNYGYTF

D gene: TRBD2
clone size: -
J gene: TRBJ2-5
V gene: TRBV10-2
CDR3 DNA: TGCGCCAGCAGGGGGGGGAAAGAGACCCAGTACTTC
CDR3 protein: CASRGGKETQYF

D gene: -
clone size: -
J gene: TRBJ1-5
V gene: TRBV15
CDR3 DNA: TGTGCCACCAGCAGAAGGGACATCTTCTTTCAGCCCCAGCATTTT
CDR3 protein: CATSRRDIFFQPQHF

D gene: -
clone size: -
J gene: TRBJ1-2
V gene: TRBV28
CDR3 DNA: TGTGCCAGCAGTTTTACAGCTACATTGGCGCGTGGCTACACCTTC
CDR3 protein: CASSFTATLARGYTF

D gene: -
clone size: -
J gene: TRBJ1-2
V gene: TRBV6-5
CDR3 DNA: TGTGCCAGCAGTTACTCCGGAGGACCCGGAGAGGGCTACACCTTC
CDR3 protein: CASSYSGGPGEGYTF

D gene: -
clone size: -
J gene: TRBJ1-2
V gene: TRBV19
CDR3 DNA: TGTGCCAGCGTCACCCGTCCCTCCGAACTATCCTATGGCTACACCTTC
CDR3 protein: CASVTRPSELSYGYTF

D gene: -
clone size: -
J gene: TRBJ2-5
V gene: TRBV24-1
CDR3 DNA: TGTGCCACCAGTGAAGGCAGGCCGCAAGAGACCCAGTACTTC
CDR3 protein: CATSEGRPQETQYF

D gene: -
clone size: -
J gene: TRBJ1-2
V gene: TRBV28
CDR3 DNA: TGTGCCAGCAGTTCGGACACTCCAGGCTACACCTTC
CDR3 protein: CASSSDTPGYTF

D gene: -
clone size: -
J gene: TRBJ1-2
V gene: TRBV2
CDR3 DNA: TGTGCCAGCAAGGGATCCGGGGCTTACGGCTACACCTTC
CDR3 protein: CASKGSGAYGYTF

D gene: -
clone size: -
J gene: TRBJ2-2
V gene: TRBV2
CDR3 DNA: TGTGCCAGTACGGGACAAATGAACACCGGGGAGCTGTTTTTT
CDR3 protein: CASTGQMNTGELFF

D gene: -
clone size: -
J gene: TRBJ2-5
V gene: TRBV20-1
CDR3 DNA: TGCAGTGCTGGGGGAGAGAGGACCCAGTACTTC
CDR3 protein: CSAGGERTQYF